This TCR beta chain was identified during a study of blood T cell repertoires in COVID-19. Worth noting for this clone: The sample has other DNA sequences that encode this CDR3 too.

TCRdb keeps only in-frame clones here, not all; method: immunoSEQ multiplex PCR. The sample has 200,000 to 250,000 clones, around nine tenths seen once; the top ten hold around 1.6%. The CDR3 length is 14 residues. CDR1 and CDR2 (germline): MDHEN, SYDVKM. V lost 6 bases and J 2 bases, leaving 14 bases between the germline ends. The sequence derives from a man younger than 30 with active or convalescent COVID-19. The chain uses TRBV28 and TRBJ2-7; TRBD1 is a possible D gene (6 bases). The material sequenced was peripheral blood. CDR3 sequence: CASSLRGPPYEQYF. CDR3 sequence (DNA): TGTGCCAGCAGCCTCAGGGGCCCTCCCTACGAGCAGTACTTC. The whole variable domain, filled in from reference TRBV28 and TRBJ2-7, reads DVKVTQSSRYLVKRTGEKVFLECVQDMDHENMFWYRQDPGLGLRLIYFSYDVKMKEKGDIPEGYSVSREKKERFSLILESASTNQTSMYLCASSLRGPPYEQYFGPGTRLTVT.